This TCR beta chain was recorded in a study of blood T cell repertoires in COVID-19. Looking at the study overall: Sources were T cells, B-cell-depleted T cells, or PBMCs; the material itself was cDNA or gDNA.

This clone was counted a few times. V lost 5 bases to trimming and J lost 0 bases, with 10 bases between them. Germline assignment: CDR1 LNHDA and CDR2 SQIVND (reference sequence). The CDR3 totals 14 residues. TCRdb's table, derived via immunoSEQ multiplex PCR, lists solely in-frame clones and lacks some. In the table there are 90,000 to 95,000 clones, more than 75% of which are singletons. This receptor was taken from a woman over 75 with active COVID-19. The chain employs TRBV19 and TRBJ1-2, with unresolved D. The sequenced sample was peripheral blood. The CDR3 DNA sequence: TGTGCCAGTAGTTCCAGGACTCCTAACTATGGCTACACCTTC. Residues: CASSSRTPNYGYTF.